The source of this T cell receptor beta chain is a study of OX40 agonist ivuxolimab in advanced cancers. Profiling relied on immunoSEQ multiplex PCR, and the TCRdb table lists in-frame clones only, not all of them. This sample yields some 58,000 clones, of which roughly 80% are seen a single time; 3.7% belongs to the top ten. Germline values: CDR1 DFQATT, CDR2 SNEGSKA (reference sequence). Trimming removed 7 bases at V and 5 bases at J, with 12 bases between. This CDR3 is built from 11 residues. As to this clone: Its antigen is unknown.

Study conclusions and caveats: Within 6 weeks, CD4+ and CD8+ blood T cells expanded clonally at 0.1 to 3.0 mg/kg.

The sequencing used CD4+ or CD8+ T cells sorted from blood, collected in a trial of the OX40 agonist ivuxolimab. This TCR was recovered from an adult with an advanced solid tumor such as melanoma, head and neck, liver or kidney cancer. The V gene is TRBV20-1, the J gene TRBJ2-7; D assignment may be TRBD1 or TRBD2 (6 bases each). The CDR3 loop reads CSVKGGDEQYF. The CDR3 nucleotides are TGCAGTGTCAAGGGGGGCGACGAGCAGTACTTC.